Below, 4 T cell receptor beta chains from the same sample are listed, as sequenced in a study of cytomegalovirus exposure and HLA in healthy donors. 60 Vbeta and 13 Jbeta primers were used in PCR. The data were produced by immunoSEQ multiplex PCR, yet TCRdb's version contains in-frame clones alone and is incomplete. The data show about 140,000 clones, with about 79% seen just once and 1.5% to 2% held by the top ten. The sequenced material came from PBMCs. These TCRs come from a woman in her twenties or thirties in good health and CMV-seronegative.

The genes are TRBV2 and TRBJ1-1; D not certain. The CDR3 consists of 15 residues. V was shortened by 0 bases and J by 5 bases, with 13 bases between the two germline ends. From germline, CDR1 is SNHLY and CDR2 FYNNEI. This CDR3 is CASSEALGPGTEAFF. The DNA of the CDR3 is TGTGCCAGCAGTGAAGCGCTTGGACCGGGAACTGAAGCTTTCTTT.

This clone was observed once. This rearrangement joins TRBV6-5 to TRBJ1-2, with 8 bases lining up with TRBD1. This CDR3 has 15 amino acids. CDR1 is MNHEY and CDR2 is SVGAGI in the germline V gene. J gave up 2 bases and V 7 bases, and 9 bases lay outside the gene matches. This CDR3 is CASTDLTGENYGYTF. Here the CDR3 DNA reads TGTGCCAGCACCGATTTGACAGGGGAGAACTATGGCTACACCTTC.

The CDR3 bases are TGTGCCTGGAGACGCTCTAGCGGGGCAACCGGGGAGCTGTTTTTT. It codes for CAWRRSSGATGELFF. The chain combines TRBV30 with TRBJ2-2; TRBD2 agrees at 9 bases. The CDR3 sequence is 15 residues long. The ends lost 3 bases at V and 5 bases at J; junction bases unmatched: 7. The germline gives CDR1 GTSNPN, CDR2 SVGIG (reference sequence).

The chain joins TRBV9 to TRBJ1-2; D unresolved. The CDR3 runs to 15 residues. V lost 4 bases and J lost 10, with 23 bases in between. Germline V gene data show CDR1 as SGDLS and CDR2 as YYNGEE. In nucleotides, the CDR3 is TGTGCCAGCAGCCCCCGAGGTGATAATTTCGGGATCTACACCTTC. Translating gives CASSPRGDNFGIYTF.